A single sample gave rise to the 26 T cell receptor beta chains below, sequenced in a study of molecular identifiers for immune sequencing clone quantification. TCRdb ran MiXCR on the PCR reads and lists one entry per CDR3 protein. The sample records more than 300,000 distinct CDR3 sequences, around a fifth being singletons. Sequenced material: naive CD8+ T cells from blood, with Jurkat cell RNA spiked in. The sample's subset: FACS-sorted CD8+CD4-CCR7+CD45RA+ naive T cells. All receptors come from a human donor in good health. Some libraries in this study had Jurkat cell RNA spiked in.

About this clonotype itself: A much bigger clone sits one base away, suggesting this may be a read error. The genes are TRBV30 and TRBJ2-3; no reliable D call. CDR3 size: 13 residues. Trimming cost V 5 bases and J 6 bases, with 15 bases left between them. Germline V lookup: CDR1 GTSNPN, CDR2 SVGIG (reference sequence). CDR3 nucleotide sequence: TGTGCCTGGGGTTGGACGATTTACGATACGCAGTATTTT. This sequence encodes CAWGWTIYDTQYF.

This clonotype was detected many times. The CDR3 here is CASSESLAFITDTQYF. The CDR3 DNA follows: TGTGCCAGCAGTGAAAGCTTAGCATTTATCACAGATACGCAGTATTTT. This rearrangement joins TRBV2 to TRBJ2-3; D gene ambiguous. Trimming took off 2 bases at V and 2 bases at J, with 14 bases between the two ends. CDR3 length equals 16 residues. CDR1 SNHLY and CDR2 FYNNEI come from the germline V gene.

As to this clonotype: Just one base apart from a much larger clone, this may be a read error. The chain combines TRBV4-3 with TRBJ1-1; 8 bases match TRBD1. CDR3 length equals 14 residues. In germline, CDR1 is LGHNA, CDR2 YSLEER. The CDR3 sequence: CASSQTQGATETFF. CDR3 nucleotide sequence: TGCGCCAGCAGCCAAACTCAGGGGGCGACTGAAACTTTCTTT.

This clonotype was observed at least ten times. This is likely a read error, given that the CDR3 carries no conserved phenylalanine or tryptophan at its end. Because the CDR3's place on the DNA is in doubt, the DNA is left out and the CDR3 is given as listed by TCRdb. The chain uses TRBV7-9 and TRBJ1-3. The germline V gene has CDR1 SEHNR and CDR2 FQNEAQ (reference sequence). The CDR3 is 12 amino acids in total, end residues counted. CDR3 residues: CASSLYDLPNFG.

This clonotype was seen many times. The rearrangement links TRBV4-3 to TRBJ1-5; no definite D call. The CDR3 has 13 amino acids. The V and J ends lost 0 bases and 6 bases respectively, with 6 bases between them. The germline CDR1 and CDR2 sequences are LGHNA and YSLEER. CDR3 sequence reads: CASSQDISQPQHF. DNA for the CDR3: TGCGCCAGCAGCCAAGATATTTCTCAGCCCCAGCATTTT.

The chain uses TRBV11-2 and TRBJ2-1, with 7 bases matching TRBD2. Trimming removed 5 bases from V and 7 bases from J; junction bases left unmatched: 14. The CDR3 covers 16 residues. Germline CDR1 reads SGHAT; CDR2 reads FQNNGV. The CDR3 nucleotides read TGTGCCAGCAGCCCTATAGGACTAGTCGTTGTGAATGAGCAGTTCTTC. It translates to CASSPIGLVVVNEQFF.

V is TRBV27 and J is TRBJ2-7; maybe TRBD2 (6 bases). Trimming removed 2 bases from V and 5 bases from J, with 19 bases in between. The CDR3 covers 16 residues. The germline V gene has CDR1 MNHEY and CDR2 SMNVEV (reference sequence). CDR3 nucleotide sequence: TGTGCCAGCAGTTTAATAGGAGGGCGTACAGTCGACGAGCAGTACTTC. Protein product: CASSLIGGRTVDEQYF.

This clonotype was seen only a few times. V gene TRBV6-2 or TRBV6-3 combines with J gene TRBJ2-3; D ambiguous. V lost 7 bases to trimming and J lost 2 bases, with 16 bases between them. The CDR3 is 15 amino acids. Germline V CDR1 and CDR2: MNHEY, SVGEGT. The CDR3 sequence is CASIGTQLFTDTQYF. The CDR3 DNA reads TGTGCCAGCATAGGAACACAGCTTTTCACAGATACGCAGTATTTT.

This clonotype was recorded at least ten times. Here the CDR3 DNA reads TGTGCCACTACGAGAACACCTAGCAATCAGCCCCAGCATTTT. Amino acid sequence: CATTRTPSNQPQHF. The chain couples TRBV28 to TRBJ1-5; D is unclear. The CDR3 runs to 14 residues. Germline V gives CDR1 MDHEN, CDR2 SYDVKM. V gave up 10 bases and J gave up 0 bases, with 13 bases separating them.

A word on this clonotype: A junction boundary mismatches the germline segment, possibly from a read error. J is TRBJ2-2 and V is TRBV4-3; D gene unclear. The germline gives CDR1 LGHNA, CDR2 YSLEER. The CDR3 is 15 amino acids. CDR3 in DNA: TGCGCCAGCAACCAAGGGCACGGGTTCACCGGGGAGCTGTTTTTT. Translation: CASNQGHGFTGELFF.

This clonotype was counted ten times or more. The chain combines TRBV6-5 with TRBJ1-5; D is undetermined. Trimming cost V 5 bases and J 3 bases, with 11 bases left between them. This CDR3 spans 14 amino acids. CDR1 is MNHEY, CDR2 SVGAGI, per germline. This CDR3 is CASSNPGLNQPQHF. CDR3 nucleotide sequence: TGTGCCAGCAGTAACCCGGGCCTCAATCAGCCCCAGCATTTT.

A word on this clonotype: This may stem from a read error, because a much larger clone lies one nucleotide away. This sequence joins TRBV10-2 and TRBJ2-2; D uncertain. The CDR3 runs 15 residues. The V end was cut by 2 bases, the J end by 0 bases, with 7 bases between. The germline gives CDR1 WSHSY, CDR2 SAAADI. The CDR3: CASSEKTPNTGELFF. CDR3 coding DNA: TGCGCCAGCAGTGAGAAGACACCGAACACCGGGGAGCTGTTTTTT.

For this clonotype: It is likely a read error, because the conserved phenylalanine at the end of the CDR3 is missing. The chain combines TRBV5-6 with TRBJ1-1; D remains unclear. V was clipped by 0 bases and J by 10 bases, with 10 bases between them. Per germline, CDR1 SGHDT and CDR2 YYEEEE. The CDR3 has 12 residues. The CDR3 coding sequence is TGTGCCAGCAGCTTGGGGACGGGTAGAGCTTTCTCT. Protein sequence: CASSLGTGRAFS.

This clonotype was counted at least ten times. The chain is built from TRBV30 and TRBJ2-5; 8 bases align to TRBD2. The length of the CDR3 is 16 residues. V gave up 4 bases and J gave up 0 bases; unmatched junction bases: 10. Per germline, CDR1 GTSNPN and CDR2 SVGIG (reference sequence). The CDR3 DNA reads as TGTGCCTGGACCAGCCGGGGGGGCTTGTACCAAGAGACCCAGTACTTC. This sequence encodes CAWTSRGGLYQETQYF. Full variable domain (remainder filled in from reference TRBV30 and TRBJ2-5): SQTIHQWPATLVQPVGSPLSLECTVEGTSNPNLYWYRQAAGRGLQLLFYSVGIGQISSEVPQNLSASRPQDRQFILSSKKLLLSDSGFYLCAWTSRGGLYQETQYFGPGTRLLVL.

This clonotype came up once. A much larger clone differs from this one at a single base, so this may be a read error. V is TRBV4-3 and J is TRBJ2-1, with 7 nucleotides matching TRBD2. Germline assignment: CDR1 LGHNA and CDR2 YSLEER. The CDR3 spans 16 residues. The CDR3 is CAGSQDLSGLKNEQFF. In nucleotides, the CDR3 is TGCGCCGGCAGCCAAGATCTTAGCGGGCTTAAGAATGAGCAGTTCTTC.

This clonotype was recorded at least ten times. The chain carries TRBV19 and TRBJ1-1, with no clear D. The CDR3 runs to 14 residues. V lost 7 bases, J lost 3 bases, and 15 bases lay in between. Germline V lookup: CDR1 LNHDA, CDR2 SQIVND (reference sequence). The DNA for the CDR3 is TGTGCCAGTAATCGGGCCTCGGTATACACTGAAGCTTTCTTT. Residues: CASNRASVYTEAFF. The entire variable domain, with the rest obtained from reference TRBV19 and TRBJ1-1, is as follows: DGGITQSPKYLFRKEGQNVTLSCEQNLNHDAMYWYRQDPGQGLRLIYYSQIVNDFQKGDIAEGYSVSREKKESFPLTVTSAQKNPTAFYLCASNRASVYTEAFFGQGTRLTVV.

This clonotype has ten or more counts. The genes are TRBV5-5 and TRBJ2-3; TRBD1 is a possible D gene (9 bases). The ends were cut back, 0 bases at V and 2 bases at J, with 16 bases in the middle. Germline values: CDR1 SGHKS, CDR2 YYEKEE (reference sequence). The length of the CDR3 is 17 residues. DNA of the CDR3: TGTGCCAGCAGCTTGGGGCGGGGGGACAGGGACACAGATACGCAGTATTTT. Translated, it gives CASSLGRGDRDTDTQYF.

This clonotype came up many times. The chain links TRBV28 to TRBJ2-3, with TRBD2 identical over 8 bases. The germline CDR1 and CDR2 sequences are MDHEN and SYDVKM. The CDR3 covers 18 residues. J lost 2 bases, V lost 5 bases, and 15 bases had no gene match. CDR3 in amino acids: CASSPAGAGLEFTDTQYF. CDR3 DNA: TGTGCCAGCAGTCCCGCAGGGGCGGGACTAGAGTTCACAGATACGCAGTATTTT. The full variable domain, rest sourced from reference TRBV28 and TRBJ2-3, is DVKVTQSSRYLVKRTGEKVFLECVQDMDHENMFWYRQDPGLGLRLIYFSYDVKMKEKGDIPEGYSVSREKKERFSLILESASTNQTSMYLCASSPAGAGLEFTDTQYFGPGTRLTVL.

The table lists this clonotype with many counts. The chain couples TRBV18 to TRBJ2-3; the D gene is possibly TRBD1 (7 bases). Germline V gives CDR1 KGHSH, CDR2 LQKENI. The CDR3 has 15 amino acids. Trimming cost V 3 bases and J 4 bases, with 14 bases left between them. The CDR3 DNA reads TGTGCCAGCTCACCTCTGGAGGGGGCGGCAGATACGCAGTATTTT. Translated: CASSPLEGAADTQYF.

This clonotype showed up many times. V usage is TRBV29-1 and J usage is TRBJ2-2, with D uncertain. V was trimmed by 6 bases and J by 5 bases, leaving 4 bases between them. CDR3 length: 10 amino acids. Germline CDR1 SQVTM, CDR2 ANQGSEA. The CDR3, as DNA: TGCAGCGTGTGGACCGGGGAGCTGTTTTTT. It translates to CSVWTGELFF.

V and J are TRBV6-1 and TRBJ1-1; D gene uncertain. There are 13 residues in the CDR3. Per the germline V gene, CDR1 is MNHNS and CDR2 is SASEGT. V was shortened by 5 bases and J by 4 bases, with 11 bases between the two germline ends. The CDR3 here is CASSPLGSTEAFF. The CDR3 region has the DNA TGTGCCAGCAGTCCCCTTGGTAGCACTGAAGCTTTCTTT.

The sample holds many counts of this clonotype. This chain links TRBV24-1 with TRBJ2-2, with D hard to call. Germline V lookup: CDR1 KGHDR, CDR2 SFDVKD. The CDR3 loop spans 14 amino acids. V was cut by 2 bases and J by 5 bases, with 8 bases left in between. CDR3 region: CATSDSAATGELFF. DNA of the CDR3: TGTGCCACCAGTGATTCGGCGGCGACCGGGGAGCTGTTTTTT.

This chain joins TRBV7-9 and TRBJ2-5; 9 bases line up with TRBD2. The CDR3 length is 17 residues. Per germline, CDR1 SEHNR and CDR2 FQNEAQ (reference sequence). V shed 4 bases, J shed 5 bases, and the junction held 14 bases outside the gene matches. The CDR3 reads CASSSELAGAVVETQYF. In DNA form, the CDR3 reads TGTGCCAGCAGCTCAGAGTTAGCGGGAGCGGTGGTGGAGACCCAGTACTTC.

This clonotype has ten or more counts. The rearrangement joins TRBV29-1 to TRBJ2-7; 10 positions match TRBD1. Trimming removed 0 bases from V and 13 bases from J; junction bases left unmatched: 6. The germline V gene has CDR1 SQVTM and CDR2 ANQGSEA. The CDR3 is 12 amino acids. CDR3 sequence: CSVEDRGTGAYF. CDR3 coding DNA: TGCAGCGTTGAAGATCGGGGGACAGGGGCTTACTTC.

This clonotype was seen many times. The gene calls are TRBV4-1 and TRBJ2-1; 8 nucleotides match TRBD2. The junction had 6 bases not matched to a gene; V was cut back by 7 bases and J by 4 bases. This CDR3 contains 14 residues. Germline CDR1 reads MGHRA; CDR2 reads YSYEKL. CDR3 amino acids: CASTQAGGYNEQFF. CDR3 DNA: TGCGCCAGCACCCAGGCGGGGGGTTACAATGAGCAGTTCTTC.

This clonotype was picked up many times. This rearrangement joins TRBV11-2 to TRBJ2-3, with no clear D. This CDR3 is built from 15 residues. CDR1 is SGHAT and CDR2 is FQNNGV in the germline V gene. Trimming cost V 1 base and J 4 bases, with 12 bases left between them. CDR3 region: CASSLVGPVADTQYF. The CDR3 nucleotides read TGTGCCAGCAGCTTAGTAGGTCCGGTTGCAGATACGCAGTATTTT.